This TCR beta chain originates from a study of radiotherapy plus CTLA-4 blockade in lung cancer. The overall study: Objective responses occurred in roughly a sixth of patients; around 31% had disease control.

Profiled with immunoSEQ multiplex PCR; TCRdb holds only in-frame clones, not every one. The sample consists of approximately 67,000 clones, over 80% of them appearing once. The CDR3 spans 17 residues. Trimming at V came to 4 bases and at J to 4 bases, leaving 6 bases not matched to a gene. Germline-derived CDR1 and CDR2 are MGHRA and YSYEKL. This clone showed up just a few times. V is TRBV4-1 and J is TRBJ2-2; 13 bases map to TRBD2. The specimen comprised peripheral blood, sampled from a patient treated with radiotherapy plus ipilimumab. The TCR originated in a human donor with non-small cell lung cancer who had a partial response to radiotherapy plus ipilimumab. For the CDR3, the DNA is TGCGCCAGCAGCCCCGGGGGACTAGCGGGACTCACCGGGGAGCTGTTTTTT. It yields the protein CASSPGGLAGLTGELFF.